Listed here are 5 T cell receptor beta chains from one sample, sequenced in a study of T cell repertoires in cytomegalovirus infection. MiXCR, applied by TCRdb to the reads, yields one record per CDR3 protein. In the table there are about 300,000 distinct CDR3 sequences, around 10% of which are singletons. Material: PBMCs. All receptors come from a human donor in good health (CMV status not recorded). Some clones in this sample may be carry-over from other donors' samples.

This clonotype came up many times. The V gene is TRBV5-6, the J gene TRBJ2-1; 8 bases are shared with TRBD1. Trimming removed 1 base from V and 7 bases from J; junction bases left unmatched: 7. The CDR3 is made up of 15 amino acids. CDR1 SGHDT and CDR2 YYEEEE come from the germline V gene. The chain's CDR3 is CASSLPGGLGNEQFF. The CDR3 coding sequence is TGTGCCAGCAGCTTGCCAGGGGGCTTGGGAAATGAGCAGTTCTTC. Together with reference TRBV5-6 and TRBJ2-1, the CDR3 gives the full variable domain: DAGVTQSPTHLIKTRGQQVTLRCSPKSGHDTVSWYQQALGQGPQFIFQYYEEEERQRGNFPDRFSGHQFPNYSSELNVNALLLGDSALYLCASSLPGGLGNEQFFGPGTRLTVL.

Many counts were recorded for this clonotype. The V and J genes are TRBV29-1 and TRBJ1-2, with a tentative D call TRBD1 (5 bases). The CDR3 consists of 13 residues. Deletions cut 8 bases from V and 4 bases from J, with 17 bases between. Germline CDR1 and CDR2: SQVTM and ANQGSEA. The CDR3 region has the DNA TGCAGCACTCTTGTGGGGGGGAGCTATGGCTACACCTTC. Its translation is CSTLVGGSYGYTF.

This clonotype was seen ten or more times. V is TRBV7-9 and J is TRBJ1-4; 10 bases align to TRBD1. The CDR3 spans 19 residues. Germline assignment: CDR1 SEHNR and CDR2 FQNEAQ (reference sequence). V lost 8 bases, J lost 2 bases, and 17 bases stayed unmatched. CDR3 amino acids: CASAKRDRGFRVTNEKLFF. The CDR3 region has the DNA TGTGCCAGCGCCAAACGGGACAGGGGATTCCGAGTTACTAATGAAAAACTGTTTTTT. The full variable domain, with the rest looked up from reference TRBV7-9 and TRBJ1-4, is DTGVSQNPRHKITKRGQNVTFRCDPISEHNRLYWYRQTLGQGPEFLTYFQNEAQLEKSRLLSDRFSAERPKGSFSTLEIQRTEQGDSAMYLCASAKRDRGFRVTNEKLFFGSGTQLSVL.

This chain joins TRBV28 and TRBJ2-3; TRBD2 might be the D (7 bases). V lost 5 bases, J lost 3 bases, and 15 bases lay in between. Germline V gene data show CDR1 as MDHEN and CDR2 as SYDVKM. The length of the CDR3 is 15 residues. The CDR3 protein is CASSEGGAGTDTQYF. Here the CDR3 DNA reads TGTGCCAGCAGTGAAGGGGGGGCGGGGACAGATACGCAGTATTTT.

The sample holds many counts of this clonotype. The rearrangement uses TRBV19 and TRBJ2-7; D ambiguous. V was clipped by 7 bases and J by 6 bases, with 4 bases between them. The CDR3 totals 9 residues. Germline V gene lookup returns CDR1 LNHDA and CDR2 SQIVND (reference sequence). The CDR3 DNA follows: TGTGCCAGTACTAGCGAGCAGTACGTC. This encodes CASTSEQYV.